This T cell receptor (beta chain) was recorded in a study of shared clonotypes between healthy human individuals. Looking at the study overall: Donors had three CD4 naive, three CD4 memory, two CD8 naive and one CD8 memory plate apiece. Overall study results and limits: A limitation of the genetic and exposure-history diversity represented arose from few donors. Four donors shared about 5% of their naive CD4 clonotypes.

About this clone: The target antigen is unknown.

Germline-derived CDR1 and CDR2 are MNHEY and SVGAGI. With 6 bases clipped from V and 4 bases from J, the junction kept 6 bases outside the gene matches. This CDR3 comprises 15 residues. As originally analysed: As immunoSEQ supplied junction-only sequences (without quality scores), filtering differed. Libraries were prepared by immunoSEQ multiplex PCR; TCRdb keeps only in-frame clonotypes and omits some of them. D and trimming come from the DNA, and the V and J calls and clone size come from that table. The sample lists around 2.5 million clones; approximately 94% were seen once. This receptor was taken from a man younger than 35 in good health. Some clones in this sample may be carry-over from other donors' samples. The material sequenced was naive CD4+ T cells from PBMCs. Subset in this sample: CD45RA+ positively selected. The J gene is TRBJ1-2, the V gene TRBV6-5, with TRBD1 matching over 12 bases. CDR3 nucleotide sequence: TGTGCCAGCAGGGCCGGGACAGGGGGCGCCTATGGCTACACCTTC. This codes for CASRAGTGGAYGYTF.